This TCR beta chain was obtained from a study of T-cell reconstitution after alpha-beta-depleted transplantation in children. As it was prepared, the TCRbeta library received unique molecular identifiers. In TCRdb, the PCR reads were re-called with MiXCR into one record per CDR3 protein. The repertoire includes 500,000 or so distinct CDR3 sequences, over 25% of them detected once, and less than 2.5% sits in the top ten. The CDR3 sequence is 13 residues long. In germline, CDR1 is MNHEY, CDR2 SVGEGT. Trimming removed 6 bases from V and 7 bases from J, with 15 bases in between. This sample comprised PBMCs from the stem cell graft donor, obtained from the stem cell graft. The chain carries TRBV6-2 or TRBV6-3 and TRBJ1-2; D call uncertain. The receptor's source is a human donor who donated a stem cell graft to a child with aplastic anemia. CDR3 coding DNA: TGTGCCAGCAGCCACCGGTTGGTTCTTGGCTACACCTTC. Protein: CASSHRLVLGYTF.